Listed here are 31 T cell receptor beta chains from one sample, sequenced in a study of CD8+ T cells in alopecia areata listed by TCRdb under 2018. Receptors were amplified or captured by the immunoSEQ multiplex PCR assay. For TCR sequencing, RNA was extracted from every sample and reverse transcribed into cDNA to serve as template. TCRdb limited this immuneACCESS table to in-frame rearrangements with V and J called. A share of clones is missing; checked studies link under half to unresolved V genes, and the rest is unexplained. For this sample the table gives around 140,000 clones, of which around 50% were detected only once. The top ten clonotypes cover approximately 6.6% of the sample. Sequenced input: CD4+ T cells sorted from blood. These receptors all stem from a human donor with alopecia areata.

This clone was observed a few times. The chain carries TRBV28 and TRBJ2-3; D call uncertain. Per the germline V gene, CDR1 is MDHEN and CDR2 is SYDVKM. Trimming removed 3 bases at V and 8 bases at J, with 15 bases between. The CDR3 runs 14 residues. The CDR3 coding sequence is TGTGCCAGCAGTTTGACTGCTGCTCACGGTACGCAGTATTTT. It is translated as CASSLTAAHGTQYF.

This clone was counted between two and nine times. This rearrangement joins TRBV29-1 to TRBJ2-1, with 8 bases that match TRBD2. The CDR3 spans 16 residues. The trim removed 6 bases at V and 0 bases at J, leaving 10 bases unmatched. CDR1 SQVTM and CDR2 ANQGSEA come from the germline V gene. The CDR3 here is CSVIVLAGPSYNEQFF. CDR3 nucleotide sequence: TGCAGCGTAATAGTGCTAGCGGGCCCCTCCTACAATGAGCAGTTCTTC.

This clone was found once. CDR3 sequence: CASSLGGGSSGANVLTF. The DNA for the CDR3 is TGCGCCAGCAGCTTGGGGGGAGGTTCTTCTGGGGCCAACGTCCTGACTTTC. V usage is TRBV5-1 and J usage is TRBJ2-6; D is possibly TRBD2 (6 bases). The CDR3 is made up of 17 amino acids. V shed 0 bases and J shed 1 base, with 11 bases lying between them. The V gene's germline CDR1 is SGHRS and CDR2 YFSETQ.

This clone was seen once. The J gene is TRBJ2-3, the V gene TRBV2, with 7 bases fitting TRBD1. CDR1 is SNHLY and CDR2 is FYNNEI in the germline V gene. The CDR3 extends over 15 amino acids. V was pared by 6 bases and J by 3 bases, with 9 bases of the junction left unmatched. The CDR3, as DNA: TGTGCCAGCAGGCCTGACAGGGTATGGACAGATACGCAGTATTTT. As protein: CASRPDRVWTDTQYF.

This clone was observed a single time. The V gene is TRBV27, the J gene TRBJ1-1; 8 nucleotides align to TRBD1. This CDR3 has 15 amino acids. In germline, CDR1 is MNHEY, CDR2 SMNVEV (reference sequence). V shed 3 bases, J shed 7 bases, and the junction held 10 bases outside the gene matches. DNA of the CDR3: TGTGCCAGCAGTTTCCGGACCCAGGGGGCCGGTGAAGCTTTCTTT. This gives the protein CASSFRTQGAGEAFF.

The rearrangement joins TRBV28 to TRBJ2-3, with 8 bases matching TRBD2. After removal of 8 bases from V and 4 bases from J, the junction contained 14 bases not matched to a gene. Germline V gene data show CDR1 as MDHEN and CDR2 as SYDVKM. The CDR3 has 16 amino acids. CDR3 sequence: CASGDASSGRSDTQYF. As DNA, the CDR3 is TGTGCCAGCGGGGACGCAAGCAGCGGGAGATCAGATACGCAGTATTTT. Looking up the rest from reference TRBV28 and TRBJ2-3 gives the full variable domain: DVKVTQSSRYLVKRTGEKVFLECVQDMDHENMFWYRQDPGLGLRLIYFSYDVKMKEKGDIPEGYSVSREKKERFSLILESASTNQTSMYLCASGDASSGRSDTQYFGPGTRLTVL.

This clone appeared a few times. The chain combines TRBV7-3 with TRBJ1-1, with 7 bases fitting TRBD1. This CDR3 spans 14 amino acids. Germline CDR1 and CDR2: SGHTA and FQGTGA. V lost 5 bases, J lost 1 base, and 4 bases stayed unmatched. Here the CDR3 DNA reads TGTGCCAGCAGCATGGGACAGCCGAACACTGAAGCTTTCTTT. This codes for CASSMGQPNTEAFF.

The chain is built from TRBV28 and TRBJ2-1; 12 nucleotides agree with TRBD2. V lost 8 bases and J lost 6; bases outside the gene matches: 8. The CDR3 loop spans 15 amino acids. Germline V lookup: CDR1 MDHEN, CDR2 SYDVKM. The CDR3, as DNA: TGTGCCAGCCTAGCGGGAGGGGCATTACGCAATGAGCAGTTCTTC. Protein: CASLAGGALRNEQFF. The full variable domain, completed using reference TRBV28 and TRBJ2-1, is DVKVTQSSRYLVKRTGEKVFLECVQDMDHENMFWYRQDPGLGLRLIYFSYDVKMKEKGDIPEGYSVSREKKERFSLILESASTNQTSMYLCASLAGGALRNEQFFGPGTRLTVL.

The CDR3: CASSLVDYGYTF. CDR3 DNA sequence: TGTGCCAGCAGTTTAGTAGACTATGGCTACACCTTC. The chain combines TRBV28 with TRBJ1-2; no reliable D call. The CDR3 runs 12 residues. Germline V gene sequence: CDR1 MDHEN, CDR2 SYDVKM. Between the trimmed V and J ends, which lost 2 bases and 3 bases, there was a span of 4 bases.

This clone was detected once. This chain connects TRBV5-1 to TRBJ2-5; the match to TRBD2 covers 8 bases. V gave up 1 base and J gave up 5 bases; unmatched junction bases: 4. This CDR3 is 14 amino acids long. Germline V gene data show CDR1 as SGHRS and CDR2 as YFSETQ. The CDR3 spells CASSLNAGGETQYF. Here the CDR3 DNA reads TGCGCCAGCAGCTTGAACGCGGGGGGTGAGACCCAGTACTTC.

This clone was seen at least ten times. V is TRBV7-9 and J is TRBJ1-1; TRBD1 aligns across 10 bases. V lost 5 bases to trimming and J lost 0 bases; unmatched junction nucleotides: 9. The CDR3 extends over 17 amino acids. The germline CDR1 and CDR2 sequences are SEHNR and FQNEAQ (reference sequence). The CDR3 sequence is CASSPLGQGGMNTEAFF. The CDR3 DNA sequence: TGTGCCAGCAGCCCCCTCGGACAGGGGGGGATGAACACTGAAGCTTTCTTT.

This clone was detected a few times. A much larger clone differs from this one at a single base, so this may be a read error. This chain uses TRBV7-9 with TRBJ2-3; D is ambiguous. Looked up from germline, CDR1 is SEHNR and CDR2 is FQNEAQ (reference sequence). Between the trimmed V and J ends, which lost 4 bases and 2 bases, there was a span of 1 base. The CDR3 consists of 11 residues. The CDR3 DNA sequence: TGTGCCAGCAGCTACACAGATACGCAGTATTTT. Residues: CASSYTDTQYF.

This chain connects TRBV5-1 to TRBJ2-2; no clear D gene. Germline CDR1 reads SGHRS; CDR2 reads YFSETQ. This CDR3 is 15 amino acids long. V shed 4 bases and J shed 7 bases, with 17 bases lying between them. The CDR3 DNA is TGCGCCAGCAGCAGCCGGGCCCTGGAGAGCGGGGAGCTGTTTTTT. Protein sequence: CASSSRALESGELFF.

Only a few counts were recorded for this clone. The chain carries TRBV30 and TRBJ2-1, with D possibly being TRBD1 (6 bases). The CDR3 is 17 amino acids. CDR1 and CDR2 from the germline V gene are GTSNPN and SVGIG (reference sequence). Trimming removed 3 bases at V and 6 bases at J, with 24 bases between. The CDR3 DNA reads TGTGCCTGGAGGCCCACTACAGGGAACCCCCGCGGCAATGAGCAGTTCTTC. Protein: CAWRPTTGNPRGNEQFF.

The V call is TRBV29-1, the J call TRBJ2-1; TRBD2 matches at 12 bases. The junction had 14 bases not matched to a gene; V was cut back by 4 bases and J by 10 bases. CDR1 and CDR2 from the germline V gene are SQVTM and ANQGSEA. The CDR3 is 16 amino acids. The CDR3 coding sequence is TGCAGCGTTGCCCCCCCGCTAGCGGGAGGGCGGGGGGAGCAGTTCTTC. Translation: CSVAPPLAGGRGEQFF.

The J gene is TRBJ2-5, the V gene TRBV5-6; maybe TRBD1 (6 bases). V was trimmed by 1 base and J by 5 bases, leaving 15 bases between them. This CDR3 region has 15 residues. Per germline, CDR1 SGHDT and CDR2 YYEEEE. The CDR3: CASSLPPQGWETQYF. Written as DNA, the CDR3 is TGTGCCAGCAGCTTGCCCCCCCAGGGGTGGGAGACCCAGTACTTC.

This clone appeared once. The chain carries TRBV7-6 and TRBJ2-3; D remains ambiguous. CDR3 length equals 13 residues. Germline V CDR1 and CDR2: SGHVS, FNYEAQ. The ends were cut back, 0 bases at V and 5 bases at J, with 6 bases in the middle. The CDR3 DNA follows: TGTGCCAGCAGCTTAGCGTGGGTAGATACGCAGTATTTT. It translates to CASSLAWVDTQYF. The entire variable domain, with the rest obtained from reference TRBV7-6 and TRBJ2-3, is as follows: GAGVSQSPRYKVTKRGQDVALRCDPISGHVSLYWYRQALGQGPEFLTYFNYEAQQDKSGLPNDRFSAERPEGSISTLTIQRTEQRDSAMYRCASSLAWVDTQYFGPGTRLTVL.

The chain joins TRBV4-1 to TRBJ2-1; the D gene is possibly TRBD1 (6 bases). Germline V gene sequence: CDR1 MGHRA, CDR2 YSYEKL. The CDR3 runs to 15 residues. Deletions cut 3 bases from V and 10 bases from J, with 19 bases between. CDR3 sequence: CASSHGQTPPREQFF. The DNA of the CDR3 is TGCGCCAGCAGCCACGGACAGACCCCCCCCCGCGAGCAGTTCTTC.

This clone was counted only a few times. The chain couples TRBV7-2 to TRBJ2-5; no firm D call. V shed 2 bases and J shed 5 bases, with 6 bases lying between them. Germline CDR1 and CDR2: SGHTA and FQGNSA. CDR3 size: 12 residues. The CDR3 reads CASSLSLETQYF. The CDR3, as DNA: TGTGCCAGCAGCTTATCCCTGGAGACCCAGTACTTC.

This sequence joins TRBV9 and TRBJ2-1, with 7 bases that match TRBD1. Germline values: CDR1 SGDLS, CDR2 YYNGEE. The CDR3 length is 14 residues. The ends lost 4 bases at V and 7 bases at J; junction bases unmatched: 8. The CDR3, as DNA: TGTGCCAGCAGCCCCCGGACAGGAGCTAATGAGCAGTTCTTC. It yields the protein CASSPRTGANEQFF.

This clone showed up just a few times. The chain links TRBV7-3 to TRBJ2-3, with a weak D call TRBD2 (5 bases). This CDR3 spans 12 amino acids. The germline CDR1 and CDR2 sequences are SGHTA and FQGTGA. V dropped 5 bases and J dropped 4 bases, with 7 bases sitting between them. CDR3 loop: CASSPGADTQYF. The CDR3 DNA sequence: TGTGCCAGCAGCCCCGGGGCAGATACGCAGTATTTT.

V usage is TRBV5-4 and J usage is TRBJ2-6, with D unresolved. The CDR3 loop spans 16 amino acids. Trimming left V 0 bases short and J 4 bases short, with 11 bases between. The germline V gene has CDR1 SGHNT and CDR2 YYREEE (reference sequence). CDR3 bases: TGTGCCAGCAGCTTGGACGTTTTATCCGGGGCCAACGTCCTGACTTTC. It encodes CASSLDVLSGANVLTF.

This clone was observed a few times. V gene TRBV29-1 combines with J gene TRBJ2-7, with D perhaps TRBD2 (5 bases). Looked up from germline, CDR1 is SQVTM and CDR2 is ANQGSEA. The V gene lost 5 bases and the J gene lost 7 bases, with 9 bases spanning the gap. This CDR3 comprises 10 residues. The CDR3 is CSVSTGEQYF. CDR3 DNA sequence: TGCAGCGTTTCCACGGGGGAGCAGTACTTC.

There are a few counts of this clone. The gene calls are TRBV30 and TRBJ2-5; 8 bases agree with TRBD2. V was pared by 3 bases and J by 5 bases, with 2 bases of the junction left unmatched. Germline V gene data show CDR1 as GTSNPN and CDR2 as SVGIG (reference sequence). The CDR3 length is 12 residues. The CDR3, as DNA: TGTGCCTGGAGGTCTAGCGGGGAGACCCAGTACTTC. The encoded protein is CAWRSSGETQYF.

CDR3 residues: CASSLGGARMTFF. The CDR3 DNA sequence: TGTGCCAGCAGCTTAGGGGGGGCCCGTATGACTTTCTTT. The rearrangement uses TRBV7-9 and TRBJ1-1, with a weak D call TRBD1 (6 bases). V lost 1 base and J 12 bases, leaving 15 bases between the germline ends. This CDR3 spans 13 amino acids. Germline CDR1 SEHNR, CDR2 FQNEAQ (reference sequence).

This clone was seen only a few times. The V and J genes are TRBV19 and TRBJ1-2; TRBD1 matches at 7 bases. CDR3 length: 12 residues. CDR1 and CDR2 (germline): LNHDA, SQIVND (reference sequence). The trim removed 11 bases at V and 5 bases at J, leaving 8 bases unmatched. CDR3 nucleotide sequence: TGTGCCGGGGGGGACAGAAAGTATGGCTACACCTTC. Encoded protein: CAGGDRKYGYTF.

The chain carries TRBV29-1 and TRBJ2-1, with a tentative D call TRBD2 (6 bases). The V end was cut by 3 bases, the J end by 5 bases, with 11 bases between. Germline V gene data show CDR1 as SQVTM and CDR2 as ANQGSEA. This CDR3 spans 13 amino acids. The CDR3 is CSVDGGRNNEQFF. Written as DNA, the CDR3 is TGCAGCGTTGATGGTGGGAGGAACAATGAGCAGTTCTTC.

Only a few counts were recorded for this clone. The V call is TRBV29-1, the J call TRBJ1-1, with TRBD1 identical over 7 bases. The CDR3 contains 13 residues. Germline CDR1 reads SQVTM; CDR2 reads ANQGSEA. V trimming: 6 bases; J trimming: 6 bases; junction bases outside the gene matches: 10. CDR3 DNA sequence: TGCAGCGTCCGCCTCTCCAGGGGGTCTGAAGCTTTCTTT. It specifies CSVRLSRGSEAFF.

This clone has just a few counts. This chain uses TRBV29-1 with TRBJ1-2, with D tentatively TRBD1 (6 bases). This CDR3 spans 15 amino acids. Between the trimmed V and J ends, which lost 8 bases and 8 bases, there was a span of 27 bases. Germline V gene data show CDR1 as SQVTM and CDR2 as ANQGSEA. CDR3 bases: TGCAGCTGCCTAGTGGTCGCTGGGGGGCGGGAAGGCTACACCTTC. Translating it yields CSCLVVAGGREGYTF. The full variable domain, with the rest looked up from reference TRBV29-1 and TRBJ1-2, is SAVISQKPSRDICQRGTSLTIQCQVDSQVTMMFWYRQQPGQSLTLIATANQGSEATYESGFVIDKFPISRPNLTFSTLTVSNMSPEDSSIYLCSCLVVAGGREGYTFGSGTRLTVV.

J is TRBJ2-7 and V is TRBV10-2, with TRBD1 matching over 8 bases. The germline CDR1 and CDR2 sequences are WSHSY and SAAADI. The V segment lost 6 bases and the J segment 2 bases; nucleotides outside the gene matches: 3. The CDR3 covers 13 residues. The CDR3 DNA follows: TGCGCCAGCAGCGGGGGACAGGCCTACGAGCAGTACTTC. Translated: CASSGGQAYEQYF.

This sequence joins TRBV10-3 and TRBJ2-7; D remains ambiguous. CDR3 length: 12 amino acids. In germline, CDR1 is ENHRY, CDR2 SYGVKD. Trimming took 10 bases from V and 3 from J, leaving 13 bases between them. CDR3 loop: CATQGTGYEQYF. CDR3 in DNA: TGTGCCACCCAAGGAACGGGCTACGAGCAGTACTTC.